This entry is about one T cell receptor beta chain. The antigen remains undetermined. TCRdb recomputed calls from the 5' RACE reads with MiXCR, one row per CDR3 protein. The repertoire holds 1,500 to 1,800 distinct CDR3 sequences, with about 10% as singletons. Time point denoted: sample taken at primary tumor resection. The record originates from a study of spatial heterogeneity in lung cancer. General study points: It was found that expanded intratumoral alpha and beta TCR counts tracked tumor mutation counts.

After removal of 3 bases from V and 2 bases from J, the junction contained 9 bases not matched to a gene. The length of the CDR3 is 16 residues. The germline V gene has CDR1 KGHSH and CDR2 LQKENI. The chain links TRBV18 to TRBJ2-5, with 7 nucleotides matching TRBD2. The receptor was isolated from a female donor with early-stage non-small cell lung cancer. The starting material was lung tumor tissue, obtained at surgery. For the CDR3, the DNA is TGTGCCAGCTCACCGTGGAGAGCGGGGATACAAGAGACCCAGTACTTC. It specifies CASSPWRAGIQETQYF.